This T cell receptor (beta chain) was recorded in a study of blood T cell repertoires in COVID-19. The protocol was immunoSEQ multiplex PCR, while the TCRdb copy is restricted to in-frame clones and leaves out a portion. Counted here are 55,000 to 70,000 clones, about 87% occurring once; the ten biggest clones make up around 6.9%. The CDR3 is 17 residues long. V lost 2 bases and J 0 bases, leaving 11 bases between the germline ends. Germline CDR1 MDHEN, CDR2 SYDVKM. The receptor comes from a man aged 55 to 70 with active or convalescent COVID-19. The sample taken for sequencing was peripheral blood. V and J are TRBV28 and TRBJ1-6, with D possibly TRBD1 on 6 matching bases. CDR3 amino acids: CASSLPQGSSYNSPLHF. The CDR3, as DNA: TGTGCCAGCAGTTTACCTCAGGGGAGCTCCTATAATTCACCCCTCCACTTT.